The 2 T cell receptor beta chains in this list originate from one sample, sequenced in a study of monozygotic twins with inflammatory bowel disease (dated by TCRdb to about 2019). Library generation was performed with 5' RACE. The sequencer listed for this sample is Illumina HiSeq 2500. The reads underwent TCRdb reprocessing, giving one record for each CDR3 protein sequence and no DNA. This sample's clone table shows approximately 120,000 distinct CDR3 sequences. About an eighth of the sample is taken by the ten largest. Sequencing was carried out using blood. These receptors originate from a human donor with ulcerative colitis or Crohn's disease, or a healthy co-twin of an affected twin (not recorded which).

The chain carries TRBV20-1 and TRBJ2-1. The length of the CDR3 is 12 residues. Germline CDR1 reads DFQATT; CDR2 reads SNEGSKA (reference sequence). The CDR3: CSARSRSNEQFF.

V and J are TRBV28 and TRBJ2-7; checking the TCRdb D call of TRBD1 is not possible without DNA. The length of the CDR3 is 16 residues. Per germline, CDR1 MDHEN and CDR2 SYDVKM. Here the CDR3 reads CASSLERQAISYEQYF.